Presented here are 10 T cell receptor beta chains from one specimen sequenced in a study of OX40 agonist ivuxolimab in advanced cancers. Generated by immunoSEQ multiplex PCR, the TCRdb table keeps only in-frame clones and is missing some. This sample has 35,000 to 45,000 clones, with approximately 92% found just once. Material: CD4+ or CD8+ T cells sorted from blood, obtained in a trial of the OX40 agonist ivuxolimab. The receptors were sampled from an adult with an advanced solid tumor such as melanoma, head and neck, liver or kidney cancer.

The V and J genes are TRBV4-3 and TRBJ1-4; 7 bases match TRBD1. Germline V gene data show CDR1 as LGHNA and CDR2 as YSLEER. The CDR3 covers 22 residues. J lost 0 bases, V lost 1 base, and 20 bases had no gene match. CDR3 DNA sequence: TGCGCCAGCAGCCAAGTTCTGGGGGGAGGGGTGGGACAGTCCTCAACTAATGAAAAACTGTTTTTT. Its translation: CASSQVLGGGVGQSSTNEKLFF.

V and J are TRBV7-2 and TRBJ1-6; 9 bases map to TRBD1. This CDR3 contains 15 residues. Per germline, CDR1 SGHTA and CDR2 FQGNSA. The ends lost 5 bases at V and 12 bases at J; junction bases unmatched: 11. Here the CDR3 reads CASSEQGAAGGPLHF. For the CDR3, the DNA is TGTGCCAGCAGCGAACAGGGGGCAGCGGGGGGACCCCTCCACTTT. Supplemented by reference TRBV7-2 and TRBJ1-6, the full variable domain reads GAGVSQSPSNKVTEKGKDVELRCDPISGHTALYWYRQSLGQGLEFLIYFQGNSAPDKSGLPSDRFSAERTGGSVSTLTIQRTQQEDSAVYLCASSEQGAAGGPLHFGNGTRLTVT.

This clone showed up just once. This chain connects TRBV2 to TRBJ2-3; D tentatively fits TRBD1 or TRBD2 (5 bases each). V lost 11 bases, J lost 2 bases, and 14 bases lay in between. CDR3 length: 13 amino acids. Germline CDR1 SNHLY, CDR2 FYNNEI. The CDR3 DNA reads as TGTGCCGCGAAGGGGCGGGTCACAGATACGCAGTATTTT. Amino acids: CAAKGRVTDTQYF.

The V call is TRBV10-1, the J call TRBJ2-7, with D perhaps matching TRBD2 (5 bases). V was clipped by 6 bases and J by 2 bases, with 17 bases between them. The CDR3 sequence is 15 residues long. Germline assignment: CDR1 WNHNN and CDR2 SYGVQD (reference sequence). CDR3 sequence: CASSNSATVPYEQYF. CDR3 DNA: TGCGCCAGCAGCAATAGCGCGACGGTACCCTACGAGCAGTACTTC.

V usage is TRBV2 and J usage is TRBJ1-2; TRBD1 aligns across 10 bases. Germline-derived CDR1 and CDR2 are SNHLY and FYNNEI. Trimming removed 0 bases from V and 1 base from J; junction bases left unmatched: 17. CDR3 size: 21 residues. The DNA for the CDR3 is TGTGCCAGCAGTGAAGCGGTGGGACAGGGGTTCATTGGCCCTTTTAACTATGGCTACACCTTC. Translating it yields CASSEAVGQGFIGPFNYGYTF.

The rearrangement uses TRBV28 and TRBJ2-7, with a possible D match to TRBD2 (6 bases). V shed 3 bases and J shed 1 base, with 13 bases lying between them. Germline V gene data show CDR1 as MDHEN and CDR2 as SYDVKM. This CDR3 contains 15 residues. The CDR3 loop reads CASSFVAAGSYEQYF. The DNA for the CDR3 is TGTGCCAGCAGTTTTGTGGCAGCGGGTTCCTACGAGCAGTACTTC.

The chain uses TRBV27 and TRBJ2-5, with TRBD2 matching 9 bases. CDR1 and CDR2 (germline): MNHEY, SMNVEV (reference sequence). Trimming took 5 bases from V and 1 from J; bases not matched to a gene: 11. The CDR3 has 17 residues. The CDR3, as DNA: TGTGCCAGCAGTGCCTATTATGCAGCGGGAGGCCAAGAGACCCAGTACTTC. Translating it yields CASSAYYAAGGQETQYF.

CDR3 DNA sequence: TGTGCCAGCTCCTCGCCCCCAGGGGCAAACTATGGCTACACCTTC. Translated: CASSSPPGANYGYTF. J is TRBJ1-2 and V is TRBV28, with TRBD1 as a possible D gene (6 bases). Looked up from germline, CDR1 is MDHEN and CDR2 is SYDVKM. The CDR3 contains 15 residues. V was clipped by 8 bases and J by 2 bases, with 18 bases between them.

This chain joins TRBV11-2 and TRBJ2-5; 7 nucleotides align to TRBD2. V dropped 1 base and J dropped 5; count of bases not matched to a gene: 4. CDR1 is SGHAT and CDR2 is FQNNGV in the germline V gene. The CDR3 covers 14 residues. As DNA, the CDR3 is TGTGCCAGCAGCTTAGGGGGCGGGAGCGAGACCCAGTACTTC. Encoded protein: CASSLGGGSETQYF.

This CDR3 is CASSTDGSNNQPQHF. The CDR3 DNA reads as TGTGCCAGTAGTACGGACGGGAGTAACAATCAGCCCCAGCATTTT. J is TRBJ1-5 and V is TRBV19, with no clear D. This CDR3 spans 15 amino acids. Trimming removed 4 bases at V and 3 bases at J, with 13 bases between. CDR1 and CDR2 (germline): LNHDA, SQIVND (reference sequence).